Each of the 32 T cell receptor beta chains below was sequenced from the same sample in a study of lymphopenia after photon versus proton radiotherapy. Measured with immunoSEQ multiplex PCR; TCRdb has only the in-frame clones, and not every one. Of about 20,000 clones listed, approximately 92% were seen once; the top ten hold around 1.8%. Sequenced material: peripheral blood, taken from a patient treated with photon-based radiotherapy. All receptors come from a woman aged 40 to 55 with cholangiocarcinoma.

V gene TRBV5-1 combines with J gene TRBJ2-5, with TRBD2 matching over 9 bases. The CDR3 has 14 amino acids. CDR1 and CDR2 (germline): SGHRS, YFSETQ. The V segment lost 3 bases and the J segment 3 bases; nucleotides outside the gene matches: 3. CDR3 bases: TGCGCCAGCAGCTCCATAGCGGGAGAAGAGACCCAGTACTTC. Translated, it gives CASSSIAGEETQYF.

This clone was seen once. This chain joins TRBV11-2 and TRBJ2-7, with D maybe TRBD2 (7 bases). Germline lookup yields CDR1 SGHAT and CDR2 FQNNGV. CDR3 length: 16 residues. The V end was cut by 5 bases, the J end by 2 bases, with 19 bases between. This chain's CDR3 is CASSQGVGGQPYEQYF. CDR3 DNA sequence: TGTGCCAGCAGCCAGGGAGTCGGGGGGCAACCCTACGAGCAGTACTTC.

The chain carries TRBV29-1 and TRBJ2-3, with 9 bases matching TRBD1. Germline loops: CDR1 SQVTM, CDR2 ANQGSEA. The CDR3 extends over 15 amino acids. The V segment lost 1 base and the J segment 6 bases; nucleotides outside the gene matches: 8. CDR3 DNA sequence: TGCAGCGTTGAAGTTGGGACAGGGCCAGGGGATACGCAGTATTTT. It translates to CSVEVGTGPGDTQYF.

This rearrangement joins TRBV4-2 to TRBJ1-5, with D uncertain. From germline, CDR1 is LGHNA and CDR2 YNFKEQ. The V and J ends lost 1 base and 0 bases respectively, with 13 bases between them. The CDR3 length is 17 residues. The CDR3 loop reads CASSQVSSTVSNQPQHF. The CDR3, as DNA: TGTGCCAGCAGCCAAGTATCTTCCACCGTTAGCAATCAGCCCCAGCATTTT.

The rearrangement uses TRBV6-1 and TRBJ2-3, with 10 bases identical to TRBD1. In germline, CDR1 is MNHNS, CDR2 SASEGT. The CDR3 loop spans 18 amino acids. J gave up 3 bases and V 1 base, and 10 bases lay outside the gene matches. CDR3 protein: CASSEDGTGAFFTDTQYF. For the CDR3, the DNA is TGTGCCAGCAGTGAAGACGGGACAGGGGCCTTTTTTACAGATACGCAGTATTTT.

V is TRBV5-4 and J is TRBJ1-1; TRBD1 is a possible D gene (6 bases). The V end was cut by 1 base, the J end by 0 bases, with 7 bases between. The CDR3 is 14 residues long. The germline V gene has CDR1 SGHNT and CDR2 YYREEE (reference sequence). For the CDR3, the DNA is TGTGCCAGCAGCTTGACAGGGATGAACACTGAAGCTTTCTTT. It specifies CASSLTGMNTEAFF.

This chain uses TRBV6-5 with TRBJ2-1; 7 bases agree with TRBD2. The CDR3 is made up of 14 amino acids. V gave up 6 bases and J gave up 3 bases; unmatched junction bases: 5. Germline CDR1 is MNHEY and CDR2 is SVGAGI. CDR3 sequence: CASSHGLDYNEQFF. The CDR3 DNA is TGTGCCAGCAGCCACGGACTAGACTACAATGAGCAGTTCTTC.

The chain joins TRBV27 to TRBJ2-2, with D perhaps matching TRBD1 or TRBD2 (6 bases each). CDR1 is MNHEY, CDR2 SMNVEV, per germline (reference sequence). The germline V and J ends were trimmed by 6 bases and 6 bases, with 17 bases remaining between them. The CDR3 contains 15 residues. The CDR3 coding sequence is TGTGCCAGCAGGCTAGGGGGGACTCGGGCCGGGGAGCTGTTTTTT. Translated, it gives CASRLGGTRAGELFF.

This sequence joins TRBV2 and TRBJ1-2; no reliable D call. There are 12 residues in the CDR3. The germline V gene encodes CDR1 SNHLY and CDR2 FYNNEI. The ends were cut back, 6 bases at V and 6 bases at J, with 11 bases in the middle. CDR3 loop: CASRHPKDGYTF. The CDR3 DNA follows: TGTGCCAGCAGGCATCCGAAGGATGGCTACACCTTC. Using reference TRBV2 and TRBJ1-2 for the parts outside the CDR3, the full variable domain is EPEVTQTPSHQVTQMGQEVILRCVPISNHLYFYWYRQILGQKVEFLVSFYNNEISEKSEIFDDQFSVERPDGSNFTLKIRSTKLEDSAMYFCASRHPKDGYTFGSGTRLTVV.

The chain links TRBV30 to TRBJ2-2; D is possibly TRBD1 or TRBD2 (5 bases each). Deletions cut 3 bases from V and 5 bases from J, with 19 bases between. CDR3 length: 16 amino acids. Germline assignment: CDR1 GTSNPN and CDR2 SVGIG (reference sequence). The CDR3 DNA is TGTGCCTGGAGCGGAGGCCCAGGGAAATGGACCGGGGAGCTGTTTTTT. Protein: CAWSGGPGKWTGELFF.

J is TRBJ1-5 and V is TRBV6-5; D unresolved. Germline CDR1 and CDR2: MNHEY and SVGAGI. The CDR3 runs 11 residues. V shed 6 bases and J shed 5 bases, with 5 bases lying between them. CDR3 DNA: TGTGCCAGCAGGGGTGATCAGCCCCAGCATTTT. Translated, it gives CASRGDQPQHF.

The CDR3 is CASSTDRGREKLFF. CDR3 in DNA: TGTGCCAGTAGTACGGACAGGGGAAGAGAAAAACTGTTTTTT. The gene calls are TRBV19 and TRBJ1-4; 9 nucleotides match TRBD1. With V trimmed by 4 bases and J by 8 bases, 5 bases remained unmatched. This CDR3 has 14 residues. Looked up from germline, CDR1 is LNHDA and CDR2 is SQIVND (reference sequence). Looking up the rest from reference TRBV19 and TRBJ1-4 gives the full variable domain: DGGITQSPKYLFRKEGQNVTLSCEQNLNHDAMYWYRQDPGQGLRLIYYSQIVNDFQKGDIAEGYSVSREKKESFPLTVTSAQKNPTAFYLCASSTDRGREKLFFGSGTQLSVL.

The chain employs TRBV6-5 and TRBJ1-1, with 8 bases that match TRBD1. The CDR3 is 13 amino acids. J gave up 10 bases and V 6 bases, and 10 bases lay outside the gene matches. The germline CDR1 and CDR2 sequences are MNHEY and SVGAGI. The CDR3 DNA reads TGTGCCAGCAGCCCCCCGGACAGGGACGGAGCTTTCTTT. Translated: CASSPPDRDGAFF.

This clone occurred a few times. This sequence joins TRBV30 and TRBJ1-2, with D possibly being TRBD1 (5 bases). V lost 0 bases and J 8 bases, leaving 16 bases between the germline ends. CDR1 is GTSNPN, CDR2 SVGIG, per germline (reference sequence). There are 14 residues in the CDR3. This CDR3 is CAWSVMRGLRGYTF. The CDR3, as DNA: TGTGCCTGGAGTGTAATGAGGGGCCTCAGGGGCTACACCTTC.

This clone was counted a single time. The rearrangement uses TRBV7-6 and TRBJ2-7, with a weak D call TRBD2 (6 bases). V lost 6 bases and J 7 bases, leaving 22 bases between the germline ends. In germline, CDR1 is SGHVS, CDR2 FNYEAQ. The CDR3 covers 15 residues. The CDR3 coding sequence is TGTGCCAGCAGTTATCGACCCGGCGGGGAGTTAGAGCAGTACTTC. Its protein product is CASSYRPGGELEQYF.

The V and J genes are TRBV5-6 and TRBJ1-6; no clear D gene. V was cut by 0 bases and J by 7 bases, with 11 bases left in between. The CDR3 runs to 15 residues. Germline V gene lookup returns CDR1 SGHDT and CDR2 YYEEEE. The CDR3 loop reads CASSLASGYNSPLHF. The CDR3 DNA reads as TGTGCCAGCAGCTTGGCGTCCGGCTACAATTCACCCCTCCACTTT.

The V gene is TRBV7-9, the J gene TRBJ2-7; TRBD1 matches at 7 bases. With V trimmed by 7 bases and J by 6 bases, 3 bases remained unmatched. In germline, CDR1 is SEHNR, CDR2 FQNEAQ (reference sequence). The CDR3 length is 11 residues. The CDR3 region has the DNA TGTGCCAGCACCCCAGGGGGCGAGCAGTACTTC. Translated: CASTPGGEQYF.

This clone occurred once. CDR3 nucleotide sequence: TGTGCCAGCAGTTTTACTGCGGGGTTCATGAACACTGAAGCTTTCTTT. This sequence encodes CASSFTAGFMNTEAFF. The rearrangement links TRBV28 to TRBJ1-1; D is undetermined. The germline gives CDR1 MDHEN, CDR2 SYDVKM. Trimming left V 3 bases short and J 0 bases short, with 14 bases between. The CDR3 spans 16 residues.

This rearrangement joins TRBV7-9 to TRBJ1-1; D not resolved. The CDR3 has 12 residues. Germline V gives CDR1 SEHNR, CDR2 FQNEAQ (reference sequence). V gave up 5 bases and J gave up 6 bases, with 10 bases separating them. CDR3 residues: CASSPSVPEAFF. The DNA of the CDR3 is TGTGCCAGCAGCCCGTCGGTCCCTGAAGCTTTCTTT.

This clone was counted once. The chain links TRBV4-2 to TRBJ2-5; D uncertain. The CDR3 spans 14 residues. V lost 0 bases to trimming and J lost 4 bases, with 9 bases between them. CDR1 and CDR2 (germline): LGHNA, YNFKEQ. The CDR3 region is CASSQDGRGETQYF. CDR3 coding DNA: TGTGCCAGCAGCCAAGATGGTCGAGGAGAGACCCAGTACTTC.

The chain is built from TRBV30 and TRBJ1-3, with D hard to call. Per germline, CDR1 GTSNPN and CDR2 SVGIG (reference sequence). The germline V and J ends were trimmed by 3 bases and 3 bases, with 3 bases remaining between them. The CDR3 totals 11 residues. CDR3 amino acids: CAWSYGNTIYF. The CDR3 DNA sequence: TGTGCCTGGAGCTATGGAAACACCATATATTTT.

The CDR3 loop reads CASSEGGRRMNTEAFF. The CDR3, as DNA: TGTGCCAGCAGTGAGGGGGGGAGAAGAATGAACACTGAAGCTTTCTTT. J is TRBJ1-1 and V is TRBV2; D may be TRBD1 (5 bases). This CDR3 spans 16 amino acids. The germline V gene encodes CDR1 SNHLY and CDR2 FYNNEI. Trimming left V 3 bases short and J 0 bases short, with 14 bases between. Full variable domain (outside the CDR3, taken from reference TRBV2 and TRBJ1-1): EPEVTQTPSHQVTQMGQEVILRCVPISNHLYFYWYRQILGQKVEFLVSFYNNEISEKSEIFDDQFSVERPDGSNFTLKIRSTKLEDSAMYFCASSEGGRRMNTEAFFGQGTRLTVV.

The V call is TRBV27, the J call TRBJ2-2; 9 bases align to TRBD1. Germline assignment: CDR1 MNHEY and CDR2 SMNVEV (reference sequence). The CDR3 extends over 15 amino acids. The V segment lost 8 bases and the J segment 7 bases; nucleotides outside the gene matches: 11. The CDR3: CASCRDRDILGELFF. The DNA for the CDR3 is TGTGCCAGCTGCCGGGACAGGGATATCCTCGGGGAGCTGTTTTTT.

The chain is built from TRBV4-3 and TRBJ1-5; D remains unclear. The germline V gene encodes CDR1 LGHNA and CDR2 YSLEER. This CDR3 has 15 amino acids. V was clipped by 0 bases and J by 9 bases, with 15 bases between them. CDR3: CASSQDLKGTTPQHF. The CDR3 nucleotides are TGCGCCAGCAGCCAAGATCTTAAGGGAACGACGCCCCAGCATTTT.

The chain joins TRBV6-1 to TRBJ1-1; 7 bases map to TRBD1. This CDR3 spans 14 amino acids. The germline V gene has CDR1 MNHNS and CDR2 SASEGT. Unmatched junction bases numbered 5, after V lost 0 bases and J lost 7 bases. The CDR3 here is CASSEARQGLEAFF. The CDR3 region has the DNA TGTGCCAGCAGTGAAGCGAGACAGGGACTTGAAGCTTTCTTT.

The CDR3 reads CASISAPGQKGYGYTF. The CDR3 DNA is TGTGCCAGCATTTCTGCCCCGGGACAGAAAGGCTATGGCTACACCTTC. The chain recombines TRBV2 with TRBJ1-2; 7 bases agree with TRBD1. Trimming at V came to 7 bases and at J to 4 bases, leaving 15 bases not matched to a gene. Per the germline V gene, CDR1 is SNHLY and CDR2 is FYNNEI. CDR3 length equals 16 residues.

Turning to this clone: One end of the junction fails to match germline, which may point to a read error. The genes are TRBV7-7 and TRBJ2-7; 11 bases are shared with TRBD1. This CDR3 spans 15 amino acids. Germline-derived CDR1 and CDR2 are SSHAT and FNYEAQ (reference sequence). The CDR3 nucleotides are TGTGCTAGCAGTTCCGGGACAGGGGGTTCATACGAGCAGTACTTC. Translated, it gives CASSSGTGGSYEQYF.

This clone was counted a few times. This rearrangement joins TRBV19 to TRBJ2-2, with TRBD2 matching 7 bases. J was trimmed by 0 bases and V by 9 bases; bases with no gene match: 7. Germline CDR1 and CDR2: LNHDA and SQIVND (reference sequence). The CDR3 extends over 15 amino acids. CDR3 region: CASHPGGANTGELFF. CDR3 bases: TGTGCCAGCCACCCGGGAGGAGCGAACACCGGGGAGCTGTTTTTT.

This sequence joins TRBV27 and TRBJ2-5, with 9 bases lining up with TRBD2. The CDR3 contains 13 residues. V lost 6 bases and J lost 5; bases outside the gene matches: 4. Germline V gene sequence: CDR1 MNHEY, CDR2 SMNVEV (reference sequence). CDR3 nucleotides: TGTGCCAGCAGACCAAGCGGGAGGGAGACCCAGTACTTC. This encodes CASRPSGRETQYF.

Written as DNA, the CDR3 is TGCGCCAGCAGCTTGGACGGGGCCCCAACCGGGGAGCTGTTTTTT. This codes for CASSLDGAPTGELFF. The chain recombines TRBV5-1 with TRBJ2-2; possibly TRBD1 or TRBD2 for D (5 bases each). The CDR3 is 15 amino acids. Deletions cut 0 bases from V and 5 bases from J, with 11 bases between. In germline, CDR1 is SGHRS, CDR2 YFSETQ.

The gene calls are TRBV14 and TRBJ1-1; 10 bases match TRBD1. Trimming cost V 4 bases and J 4 bases; bases outside gene matches: 6. The germline V gene has CDR1 SGHDN and CDR2 FVKESK. CDR3 length: 15 amino acids. The DNA of the CDR3 is TGTGCCAGCAGCCGACAGGGGGCCGTAGGCACTGAAGCTTTCTTT. This codes for CASSRQGAVGTEAFF. The whole variable domain, remainder taken from reference TRBV14 and TRBJ1-1, is EAGVTQFPSHSVIEKGQTVTLRCDPISGHDNLYWYRRVMGKEIKFLLHFVKESKQDESGMPNNRFLAERTGGTYSTLKVQPAELEDSGVYFCASSRQGAVGTEAFFGQGTRLTVV.

The chain couples TRBV30 to TRBJ1-3; D is ambiguous. The CDR3 has 15 residues. From germline, CDR1 is GTSNPN and CDR2 SVGIG (reference sequence). V shed 0 bases and J shed 0 bases, with 9 bases lying between them. The CDR3 is CAWSVLPFSGNTIYF. In DNA, the CDR3 is TGTGCCTGGAGTGTTTTACCTTTCTCTGGAAACACCATATATTTT. The full variable domain, with the rest looked up from reference TRBV30 and TRBJ1-3, is SQTIHQWPATLVQPVGSPLSLECTVEGTSNPNLYWYRQAAGRGLQLLFYSVGIGQISSEVPQNLSASRPQDRQFILSSKKLLLSDSGFYLCAWSVLPFSGNTIYFGEGSWLTVV.